This T cell receptor (beta chain) emerged from a study of CD8 T cells in Susac syndrome. Broader study findings: The study admitted that it had a relatively small number of individuals in its TCR sequencing and HLA analysis.

The authors carried out high-throughput sequencing of TCR beta. They applied it to CD8+ and CD4+ T cells obtained from blood. When the RNA was reverse transcribed, random hexamers were used with an input of about 0.5 to 1 ug. Each CDR3 protein is one row after TCRdb ran MiXCR on the immunoSEQ multiplex PCR reads. Of under 200,000 distinct CDR3 sequences listed, approximately 95% were seen once; the top ten hold less than 0.2%. Notes on this clonotype: No antigen is known for it.

Per germline, CDR1 SGHDT and CDR2 YYEEEE. V was trimmed by 3 bases and J by 3 bases, leaving 13 bases between them. This CDR3 is 14 amino acids long. Input material: CD8+ T cells from PBMCs. J is TRBJ2-7 and V is TRBV5-6; possibly TRBD1 or TRBD2 for D (5 bases each). The clonotype comes from a human donor with multiple sclerosis. CDR3 region: CASSYQGPNYEQYF. The CDR3 DNA reads TGTGCCAGCAGCTATCAGGGACCAAACTACGAGCAGTACTTC.